This is a list of T cell receptor beta chains from one sample in a study of technical replicates of blood from several donors. This table comes from immunoSEQ multiplex PCR, and its TCRdb copy is limited to in-frame clones, with some not included. Of tens of thousands of clones in the sample, approximately 94% are singletons; the top ten hold 0.25%. Source material: T cells isolated from PBMCs. The receptors derive from a human donor in good health. Both conserved end residues are part of each CDR3. D genes are given only for firm matches. Clone size is shown for a subset of rows, as once, few, many or a class of expanded clone.

j_gene: TRBJ2-6; abundance: .; v_gene: TRBV4-1; d_gene: .; CDR3nt: TGCGCCAGCAGGAGCTTCAGGGGCCCCCTCTCTGGGGCCAACGTCCTGACTTTC; CDR3aa: CASRSFRGPLSGANVLTF
j_gene: TRBJ2-1; abundance: .; v_gene: TRBV6-5; d_gene: TRBD2; CDR3nt: TGTGCCAGCAGTTTCCGGGGGGGCCCTTACAATGAGCAGTTCTTC; CDR3aa: CASSFRGGPYNEQFF
j_gene: TRBJ2-1; abundance: .; v_gene: TRBV4-1; d_gene: TRBD2; CDR3nt: TGCGCCAGCAGCCAAGATAACCGACTAGCGGGGACCTACAATGAGCAGTTCTTC; CDR3aa: CASSQDNRLAGTYNEQFF
j_gene: TRBJ2-7; abundance: .; v_gene: TRBV11-3; d_gene: TRBD2; CDR3nt: TGTGCCAGCAGCTTCCCAGCGGGGGGCGGGTACGAGCAGTACTTC; CDR3aa: CASSFPAGGGYEQYF
j_gene: TRBJ1-2; abundance: .; v_gene: TRBV19; d_gene: .; CDR3nt: TGTGCCAGTAGTATAGATTCGGGCGTTCAGGGCTATGGCTACACCTTC; CDR3aa: CASSIDSGVQGYGYTF
j_gene: TRBJ1-2; abundance: .; v_gene: TRBV4-2; d_gene: .; CDR3nt: TGTGCCAGCAGCCAGATGACGACAGCATCCAACTATGGCTACACCTTC; CDR3aa: CASSQMTTASNYGYTF
j_gene: TRBJ1-1; abundance: .; v_gene: TRBV4-2; d_gene: .; CDR3nt: TGTGCCAGCAGCCAAGGTCTTCCCGGGAACACTGAAGCTTTCTTT; CDR3aa: CASSQGLPGNTEAFF
j_gene: TRBJ1-3; abundance: .; v_gene: TRBV13; d_gene: .; CDR3nt: TGTGCCAGCAGCCCCACCGGGTCTACCCGTGGAAACACCATATATTTT; CDR3aa: CASSPTGSTRGNTIYF
j_gene: TRBJ1-1; abundance: once; v_gene: TRBV6-1; d_gene: TRBD1; CDR3nt: TGTGCCAGCAGTGAAAAAGGGGGCAAAGCTTTCTTT; CDR3aa: CASSEKGGKAFF
j_gene: TRBJ1-5; abundance: .; v_gene: TRBV5-1; d_gene: TRBD1; CDR3nt: TGCGCCAGCAGCTTAACAGGGGGAGTTGGTCAGCCCCAGCATTTT; CDR3aa: CASSLTGGVGQPQHF
j_gene: TRBJ2-1; abundance: .; v_gene: TRBV5-1; d_gene: TRBD2; CDR3nt: TGCGCCAGCAGCGAACCTGGGACTAGCGGGGGGCAGTTCTTC; CDR3aa: CASSEPGTSGGQFF
j_gene: TRBJ1-5; abundance: .; v_gene: TRBV6-5; d_gene: .; CDR3nt: TGTGCCAGCAGTTCCGACAGGTTTGTGCAGCCCCAGCATTTT; CDR3aa: CASSSDRFVQPQHF
j_gene: TRBJ2-3; abundance: .; v_gene: TRBV28; d_gene: TRBD2; CDR3nt: TGTGCCAGCAGCCCCCTAGCGGGAGTGAGCACAGATACGCAGTATTTT; CDR3aa: CASSPLAGVSTDTQYF
j_gene: TRBJ2-4; abundance: .; v_gene: TRBV28; d_gene: .; CDR3nt: TGTGCCAGCAGTAGTGAGCTAGCCAAAAACATTCAGTACTTC; CDR3aa: CASSSELAKNIQYF
j_gene: TRBJ2-2; abundance: .; v_gene: TRBV5-1; d_gene: .; CDR3nt: TGCGCCAGCAGCTTGCAGCGACGCCTCCAAGGGGCCGGGGAGCTGTTTTTT; CDR3aa: CASSLQRRLQGAGELFF
j_gene: TRBJ2-2; abundance: .; v_gene: TRBV5-1; d_gene: .; CDR3nt: TGCGCCAGCAGCTTGCTGTGGCAGGCGAACACCGGGGAGCTGTTTTTT; CDR3aa: CASSLLWQANTGELFF
j_gene: TRBJ2-1; abundance: .; v_gene: TRBV19; d_gene: .; CDR3nt: TGTGCCAGTAGTACCACCCAGTACAATGAGCAGTTCTTC; CDR3aa: CASSTTQYNEQFF
j_gene: TRBJ1-5; abundance: .; v_gene: TRBV4-1; d_gene: .; CDR3nt: TGCGCCAGCAGCGACCGAGGCAGGGGCTATCAGCCCCAGCATTTT; CDR3aa: CASSDRGRGYQPQHF
j_gene: TRBJ1-1; abundance: once; v_gene: TRBV19; d_gene: TRBD1; CDR3nt: TGTGCCAGTAGTATTAGGGGTCGACAGGGGGCTGAAGCTTTCTTT; CDR3aa: CASSIRGRQGAEAFF
j_gene: TRBJ2-7; abundance: .; v_gene: TRBV28; d_gene: .; CDR3nt: TGTGCCAGCAGAACAGGTACCTACGAGCAGTACTTC; CDR3aa: CASRTGTYEQYF
j_gene: TRBJ2-1; abundance: .; v_gene: TRBV30; d_gene: .; CDR3nt: TGTGCCTGGAGTGTATTGTCGCGTTCCTACAATGAGCAGTTCTTC; CDR3aa: CAWSVLSRSYNEQFF
j_gene: TRBJ2-7; abundance: .; v_gene: TRBV14; d_gene: .; CDR3nt: TGTGCCAGCAGCCAAAATACAGGAGACGAGCAGTACTTC; CDR3aa: CASSQNTGDEQYF
j_gene: TRBJ1-4; abundance: .; v_gene: TRBV25-1; d_gene: .; CDR3nt: TGTGCCAGCACCCCATATTCGGGGGAAAAACTGTTTTTT; CDR3aa: CASTPYSGEKLFF
j_gene: TRBJ2-7; abundance: .; v_gene: TRBV28; d_gene: .; CDR3nt: TGTGCCAGCAATCAGCAGGGGATCCAGTCCTACGAGCAGTACTTC; CDR3aa: CASNQQGIQSYEQYF
j_gene: TRBJ2-5; abundance: .; v_gene: TRBV30; d_gene: .; CDR3nt: TGTGCCTGGAGCGAGGGAGAGACCCAGTACTTC; CDR3aa: CAWSEGETQYF
j_gene: TRBJ2-7; abundance: few; v_gene: TRBV7-6; d_gene: TRBD2; CDR3nt: TGTGCCAGCAGCTTATATTCCGGCGGGGGGGCTTCCTACGAGCAGTACTTC; CDR3aa: CASSLYSGGGASYEQYF
j_gene: TRBJ1-4; abundance: .; v_gene: TRBV9; d_gene: .; CDR3nt: TGTGCCAGCAGCTCAGCAGGGACTGAGTATGAAAAACTGTTTTTT; CDR3aa: CASSSAGTEYEKLFF
j_gene: TRBJ1-4; abundance: .; v_gene: TRBV12-5; d_gene: TRBD1; CDR3nt: TGTGCTAGTGGTTTAGAAACAGGGGCTAATGAAAAACTGTTTTTT; CDR3aa: CASGLETGANEKLFF
j_gene: TRBJ1-4; abundance: .; v_gene: TRBV30; d_gene: .; CDR3nt: TGTGCCTGGACCCAGGTGGTTAATGAAAAACTGTTTTTT; CDR3aa: CAWTQVVNEKLFF
j_gene: TRBJ2-1; abundance: .; v_gene: TRBV2; d_gene: .; CDR3nt: TGTGCCAGCAGAACGGGAGAAAACTTTAAAAATGAGCAGTTCTTC; CDR3aa: CASRTGENFKNEQFF
j_gene: TRBJ1-1; abundance: once; v_gene: TRBV6-5; d_gene: TRBD1; CDR3nt: TGTGCCAGCAGTTATAACAGGGGGTCCACTGAAGCTTTCTTT; CDR3aa: CASSYNRGSTEAFF
j_gene: TRBJ2-7; abundance: .; v_gene: TRBV4-1; d_gene: .; CDR3nt: TGCGCCAGCAGCCAGCCCCAGGGTTACGAGCAGTACTTC; CDR3aa: CASSQPQGYEQYF
j_gene: TRBJ2-5; abundance: .; v_gene: TRBV9; d_gene: TRBD2; CDR3nt: TGTGCCAGCAGCCCGCCTAGCGGCCAAGAGACCCAGTACTTC; CDR3aa: CASSPPSGQETQYF
j_gene: TRBJ2-2; abundance: .; v_gene: TRBV30; d_gene: .; CDR3nt: TGTGCCTGGAGGTGGGGCACGAACACCGGGGAGCTGTTTTTT; CDR3aa: CAWRWGTNTGELFF
j_gene: TRBJ2-2; abundance: .; v_gene: TRBV10-3; d_gene: .; CDR3nt: TGTGCCATCAACGGGGTTAACACCGGGGAGCTGTTTTTT; CDR3aa: CAINGVNTGELFF